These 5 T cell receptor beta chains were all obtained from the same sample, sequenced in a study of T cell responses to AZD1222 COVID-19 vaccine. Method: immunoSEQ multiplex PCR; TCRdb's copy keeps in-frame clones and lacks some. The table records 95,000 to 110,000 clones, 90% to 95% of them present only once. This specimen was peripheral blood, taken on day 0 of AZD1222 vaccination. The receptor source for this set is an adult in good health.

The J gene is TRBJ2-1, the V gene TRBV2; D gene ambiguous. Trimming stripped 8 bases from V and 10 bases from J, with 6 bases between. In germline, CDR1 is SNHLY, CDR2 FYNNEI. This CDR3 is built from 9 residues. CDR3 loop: CASQGEQFF. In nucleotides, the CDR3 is TGTGCCAGCCAAGGGGAGCAGTTCTTC.

CDR3: CASSKQGINYEQYF. In DNA form, the CDR3 reads TGTGCCAGCAGCAAACAGGGAATCAACTACGAGCAGTACTTC. The genes are TRBV28 and TRBJ2-7; a possible D gene is TRBD1 (6 bases). CDR1 MDHEN and CDR2 SYDVKM come from the germline V gene. V dropped 6 bases and J dropped 3 bases, with 15 bases sitting between them. This CDR3 has 14 amino acids.

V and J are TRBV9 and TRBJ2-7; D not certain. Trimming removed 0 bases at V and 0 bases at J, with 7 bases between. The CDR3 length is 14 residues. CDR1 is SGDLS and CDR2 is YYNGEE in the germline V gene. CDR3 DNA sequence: TGTGCCAGCAGCGTAGATCACAGCTCCTACGAGCAGTACTTC. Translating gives CASSVDHSSYEQYF.

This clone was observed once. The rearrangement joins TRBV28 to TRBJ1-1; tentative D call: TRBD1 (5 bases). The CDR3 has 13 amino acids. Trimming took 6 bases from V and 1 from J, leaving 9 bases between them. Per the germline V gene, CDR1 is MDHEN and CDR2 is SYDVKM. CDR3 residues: CASSPGGNTEAFF. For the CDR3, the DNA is TGTGCCAGCAGCCCCGGGGGGAACACTGAAGCTTTCTTT.

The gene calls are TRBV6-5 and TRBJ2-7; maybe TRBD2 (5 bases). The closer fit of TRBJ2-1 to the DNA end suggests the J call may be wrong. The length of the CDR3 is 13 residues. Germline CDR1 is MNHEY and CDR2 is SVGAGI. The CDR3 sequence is CASSYSGRAGQFF. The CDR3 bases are TGTGCCAGCAGTTACTCAGGGCGGGCCGGGCAGTTCTTC.